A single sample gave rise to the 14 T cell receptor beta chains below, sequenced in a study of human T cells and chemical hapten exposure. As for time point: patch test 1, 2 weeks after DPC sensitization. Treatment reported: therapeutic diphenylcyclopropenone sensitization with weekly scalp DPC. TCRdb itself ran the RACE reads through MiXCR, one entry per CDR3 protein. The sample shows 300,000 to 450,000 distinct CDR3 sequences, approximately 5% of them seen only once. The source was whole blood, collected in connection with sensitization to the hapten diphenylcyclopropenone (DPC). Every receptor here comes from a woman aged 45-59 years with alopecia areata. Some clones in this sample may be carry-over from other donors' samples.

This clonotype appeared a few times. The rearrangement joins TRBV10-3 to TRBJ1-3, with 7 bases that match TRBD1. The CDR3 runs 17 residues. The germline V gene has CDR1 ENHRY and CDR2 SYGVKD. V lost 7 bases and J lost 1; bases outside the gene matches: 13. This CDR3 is CAITDTPGQISGNTIYF. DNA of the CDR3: TGTGCCATCACCGATACTCCGGGACAGATATCTGGAAACACCATATATTTT.

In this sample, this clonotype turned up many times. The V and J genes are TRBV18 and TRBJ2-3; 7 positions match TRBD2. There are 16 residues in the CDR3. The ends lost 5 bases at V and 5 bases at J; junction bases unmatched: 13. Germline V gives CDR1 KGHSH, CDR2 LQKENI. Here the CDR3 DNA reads TGTGCCAGCTCAGCCTCCCCAGGCGGGGGTGGAGATACGCAGTATTTT. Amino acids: CASSASPGGGGDTQYF. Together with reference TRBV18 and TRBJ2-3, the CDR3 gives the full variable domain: NAGVMQNPRHLVRRRGQEARLRCSPMKGHSHVYWYRQLPEEGLKFMVYLQKENIIDESGMPKERFSAEFPKEGPSILRIQQVVRGDSAAYFCASSASPGGGGDTQYFGPGTRLTVL.

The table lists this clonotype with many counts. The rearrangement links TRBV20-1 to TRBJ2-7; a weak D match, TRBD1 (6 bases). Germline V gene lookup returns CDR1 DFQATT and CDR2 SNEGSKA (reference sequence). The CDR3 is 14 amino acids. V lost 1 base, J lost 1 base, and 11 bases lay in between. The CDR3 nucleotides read TGCAGTGCTAGAGGGGCAGGGGCGTCCTACGAGCAGTACTTC. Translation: CSARGAGASYEQYF.

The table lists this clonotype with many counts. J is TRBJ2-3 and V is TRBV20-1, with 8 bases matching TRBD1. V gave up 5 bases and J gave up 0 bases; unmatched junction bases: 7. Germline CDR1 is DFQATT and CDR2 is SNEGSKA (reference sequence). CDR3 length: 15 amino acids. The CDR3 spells CSAPHGQGSTDTQYF. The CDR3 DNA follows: TGCAGTGCTCCACACGGACAGGGTAGCACAGATACGCAGTATTTT.

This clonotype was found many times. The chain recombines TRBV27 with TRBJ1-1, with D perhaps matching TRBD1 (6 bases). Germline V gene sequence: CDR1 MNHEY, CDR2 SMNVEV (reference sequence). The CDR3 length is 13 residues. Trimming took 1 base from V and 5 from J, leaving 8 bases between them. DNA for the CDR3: TGTGCCAGCAGTTTATACCAGGGGACTGAAGCTTTCTTT. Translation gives CASSLYQGTEAFF.

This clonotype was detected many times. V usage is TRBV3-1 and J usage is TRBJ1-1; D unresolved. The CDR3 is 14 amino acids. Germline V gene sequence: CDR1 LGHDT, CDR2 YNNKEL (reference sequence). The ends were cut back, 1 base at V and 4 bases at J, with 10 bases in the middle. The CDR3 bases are TGTGCCAGCAGCCAAGGGGGAGGAATCACTGAAGCTTTCTTT. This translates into CASSQGGGITEAFF.

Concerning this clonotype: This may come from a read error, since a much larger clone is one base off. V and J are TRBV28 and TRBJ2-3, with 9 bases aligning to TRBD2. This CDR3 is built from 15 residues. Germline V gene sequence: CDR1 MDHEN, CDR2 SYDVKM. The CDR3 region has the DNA TGTGCCAGCAGATTAACCGGGACTAGCACAGATAGGCAGTATTTT. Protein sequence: CASRLTGTSTDRQYF.

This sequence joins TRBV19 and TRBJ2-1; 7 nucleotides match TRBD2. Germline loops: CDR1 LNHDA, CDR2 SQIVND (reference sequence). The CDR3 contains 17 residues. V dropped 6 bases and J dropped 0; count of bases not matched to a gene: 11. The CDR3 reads CASRPPAGVSSYNEQFF. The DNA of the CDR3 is TGTGCCAGTAGACCTCCCGCGGGGGTGAGCTCCTACAATGAGCAGTTCTTC.

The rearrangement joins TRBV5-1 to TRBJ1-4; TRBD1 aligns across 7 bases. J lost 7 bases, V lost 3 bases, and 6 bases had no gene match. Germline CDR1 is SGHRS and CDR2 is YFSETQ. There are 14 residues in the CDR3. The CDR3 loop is CASSYRGQGEKLFF. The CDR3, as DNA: TGCGCCAGCAGCTACAGGGGACAAGGTGAAAAACTGTTTTTT.

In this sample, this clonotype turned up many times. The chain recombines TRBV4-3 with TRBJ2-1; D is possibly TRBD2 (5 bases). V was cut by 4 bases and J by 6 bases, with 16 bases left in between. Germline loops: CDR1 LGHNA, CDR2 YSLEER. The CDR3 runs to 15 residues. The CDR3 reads CASSRGSLRSNEQFF. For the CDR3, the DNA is TGCGCCAGCAGCCGAGGGTCTTTGCGGTCCAATGAGCAGTTCTTC.

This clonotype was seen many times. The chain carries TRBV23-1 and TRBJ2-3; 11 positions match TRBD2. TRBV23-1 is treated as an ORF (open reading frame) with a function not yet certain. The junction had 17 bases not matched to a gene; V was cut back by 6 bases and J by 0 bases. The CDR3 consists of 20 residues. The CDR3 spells CASRDRGTGTSGSSTDTQYF. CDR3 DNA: TGCGCCAGCAGGGACAGGGGAACTGGGACTAGCGGATCTAGCACAGATACGCAGTATTTT.

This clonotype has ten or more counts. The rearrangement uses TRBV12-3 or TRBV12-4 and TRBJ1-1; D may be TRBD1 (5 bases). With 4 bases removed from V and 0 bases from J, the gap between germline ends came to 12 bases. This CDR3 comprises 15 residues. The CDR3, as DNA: TGTGCCAGCAGTTCGCCGGGACGCATGAACACTGAAGCTTTCTTT. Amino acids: CASSSPGRMNTEAFF.

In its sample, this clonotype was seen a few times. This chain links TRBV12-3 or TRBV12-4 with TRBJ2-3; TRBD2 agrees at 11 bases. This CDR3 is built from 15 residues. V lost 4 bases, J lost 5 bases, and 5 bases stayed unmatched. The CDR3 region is CASSSLAGGEDTQYF. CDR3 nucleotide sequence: TGTGCCAGCAGTTCGTTAGCGGGGGGGGAAGATACGCAGTATTTT.

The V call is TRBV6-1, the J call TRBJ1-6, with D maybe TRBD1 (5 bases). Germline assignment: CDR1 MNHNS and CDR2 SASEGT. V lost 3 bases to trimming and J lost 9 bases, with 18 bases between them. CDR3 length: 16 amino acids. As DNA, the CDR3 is TGTGCCAGCAGTGAGAGGTTTGCCTCCCAGGGTTCACCCCTCCACTTT. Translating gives CASSERFASQGSPLHF.